This T cell receptor beta chain was observed in a study of blood T cell repertoires in COVID-19. Study background: The analysed material was cDNA or gDNA that came from T cells, B-cell-depleted T cells, or PBMCs.

CDR3 length: 18 residues. Per germline, CDR1 KGHSH and CDR2 LQKENI. V lost 3 bases and J lost 2; bases outside the gene matches: 7. Cohorts were assigned according to the clinical history that participants reported. Recovery among Cohort 3 donors was established by two negative PCRs, clearance, or symptom resolution. Original processing methods: Amplified reference gene primers provided the basis for estimating nucleated cell counts. The method was immunoSEQ multiplex PCR; TCRdb's version includes in-frame clones alone and lacks a portion of them. That table supplies the V and J calls and clone size; D and trimming were determined from the DNA. The data hold 150,000 or so clones, with 80% to 85% observed a single time.

The chain employs TRBV18 and TRBJ2-2, with 12 bases that match TRBD2. The sequencing input was PBMCs or T cells enriched from blood (not recorded which). The source is a woman aged 45-59 years who had recovered from COVID-19. CDR3 sequence (DNA): TGTGCCAGCTCACCGAGAGTGACTAGCGGGGGCAACACCGGGGAGCTGTTTTTT. This translates into CASSPRVTSGGNTGELFF.